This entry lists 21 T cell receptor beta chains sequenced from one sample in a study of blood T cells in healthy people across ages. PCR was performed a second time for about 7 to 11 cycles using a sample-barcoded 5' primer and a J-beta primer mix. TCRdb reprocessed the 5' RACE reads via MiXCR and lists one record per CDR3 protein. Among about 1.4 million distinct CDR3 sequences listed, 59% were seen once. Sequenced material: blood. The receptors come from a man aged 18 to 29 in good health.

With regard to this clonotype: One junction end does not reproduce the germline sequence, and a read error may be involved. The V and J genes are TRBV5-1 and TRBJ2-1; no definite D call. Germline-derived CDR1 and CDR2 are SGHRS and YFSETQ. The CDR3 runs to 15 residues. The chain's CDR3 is CASSLVASGFHEKFF. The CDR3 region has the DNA TGCGCCAGCAGCTTGGTTGCTAGTGGGTTCCATGAGAAGTTCTTC.

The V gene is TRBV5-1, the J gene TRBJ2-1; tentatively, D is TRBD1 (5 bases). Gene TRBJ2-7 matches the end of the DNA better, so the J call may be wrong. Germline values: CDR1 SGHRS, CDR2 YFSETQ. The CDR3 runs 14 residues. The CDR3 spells CASSSYISDNEQYF. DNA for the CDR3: TGCGCCAGCAGCTCATATATTTCGGACAATGAGCAGTACTTC.

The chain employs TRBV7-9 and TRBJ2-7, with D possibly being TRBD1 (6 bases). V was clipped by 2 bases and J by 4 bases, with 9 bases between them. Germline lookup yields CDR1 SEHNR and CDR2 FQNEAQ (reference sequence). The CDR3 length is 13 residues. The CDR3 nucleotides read TGTGCCAGCAGCTTAAACAGGGAGTACGAGCAGTACTTC. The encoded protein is CASSLNREYEQYF.

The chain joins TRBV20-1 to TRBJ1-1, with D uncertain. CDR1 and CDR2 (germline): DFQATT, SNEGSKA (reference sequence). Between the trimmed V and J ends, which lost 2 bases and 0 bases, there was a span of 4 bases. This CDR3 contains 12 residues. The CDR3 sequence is CSARYMNTEAFF. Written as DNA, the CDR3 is TGCAGTGCTAGATATATGAACACTGAAGCTTTCTTT.

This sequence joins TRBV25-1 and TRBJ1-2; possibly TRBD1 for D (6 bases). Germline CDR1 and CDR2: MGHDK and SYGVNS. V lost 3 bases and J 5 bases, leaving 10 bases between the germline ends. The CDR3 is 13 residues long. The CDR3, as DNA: TGTGCCAGCAGTGAGGGGGCTCAATATGGCTACACCTTC. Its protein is CASSEGAQYGYTF.

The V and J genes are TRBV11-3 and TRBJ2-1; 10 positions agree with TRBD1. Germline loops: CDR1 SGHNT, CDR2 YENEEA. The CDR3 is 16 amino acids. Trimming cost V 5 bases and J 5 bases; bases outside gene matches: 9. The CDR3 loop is CASSVSTGGSDNEQFF. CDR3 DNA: TGTGCCAGCAGCGTTTCGACAGGGGGCTCTGACAATGAGCAGTTCTTC.

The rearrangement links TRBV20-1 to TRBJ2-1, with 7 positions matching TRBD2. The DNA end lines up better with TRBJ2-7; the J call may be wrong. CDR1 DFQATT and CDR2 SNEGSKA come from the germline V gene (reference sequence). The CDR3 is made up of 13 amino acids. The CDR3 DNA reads TGCAGTGCTAAGGAGCGGGACTACAATGAGCAGTACTTC. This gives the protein CSAKERDYNEQYF.

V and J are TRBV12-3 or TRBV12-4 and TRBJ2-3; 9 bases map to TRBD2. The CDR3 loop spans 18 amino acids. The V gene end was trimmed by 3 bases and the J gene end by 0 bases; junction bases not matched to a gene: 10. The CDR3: CASSFTRGLAPSTDTQYF. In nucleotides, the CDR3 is TGTGCCAGCAGTTTCACCAGAGGACTAGCGCCTAGCACAGATACGCAGTATTTT.

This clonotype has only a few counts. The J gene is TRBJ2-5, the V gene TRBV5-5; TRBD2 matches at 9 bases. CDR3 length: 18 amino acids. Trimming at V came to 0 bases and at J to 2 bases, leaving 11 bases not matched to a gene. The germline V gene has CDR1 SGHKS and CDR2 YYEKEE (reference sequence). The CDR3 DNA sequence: TGTGCCAGCAGCTTGGTAGGGAAGTTAGCGGGGGAACAAGAGACCCAGTACTTC. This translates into CASSLVGKLAGEQETQYF.

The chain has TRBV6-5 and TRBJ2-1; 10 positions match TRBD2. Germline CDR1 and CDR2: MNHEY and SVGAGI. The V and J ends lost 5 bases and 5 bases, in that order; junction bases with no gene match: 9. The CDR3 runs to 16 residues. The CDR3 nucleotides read TGTGCCAGCAGTACCATTAGCGGGGGGCCTGACAATGAGCAGTTCTTC. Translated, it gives CASSTISGGPDNEQFF.

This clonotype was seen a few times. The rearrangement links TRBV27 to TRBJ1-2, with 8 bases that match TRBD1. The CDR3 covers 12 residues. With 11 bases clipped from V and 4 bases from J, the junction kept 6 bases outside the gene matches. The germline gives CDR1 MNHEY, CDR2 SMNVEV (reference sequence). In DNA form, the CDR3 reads TGTGCCTCGACAGGGGACTTCTATGGCTACACCTTC. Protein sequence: CASTGDFYGYTF.

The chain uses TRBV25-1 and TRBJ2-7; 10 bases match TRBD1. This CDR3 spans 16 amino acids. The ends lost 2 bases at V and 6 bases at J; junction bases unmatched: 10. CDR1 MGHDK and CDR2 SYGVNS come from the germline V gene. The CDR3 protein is CASSEPAGTGVFEQYF. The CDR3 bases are TGTGCCAGCAGTGAACCGGCCGGGACAGGGGTGTTCGAGCAGTACTTC.

The DNA for the CDR3 is TGTGCCAGCTCACCAACCGATGGCGAGCAGTACTTC. Its protein is CASSPTDGEQYF. The chain carries TRBV18 and TRBJ2-7; the D is unclear. Looked up from germline, CDR1 is KGHSH and CDR2 is LQKENI. The CDR3 loop spans 12 amino acids. Deletions cut 2 bases from V and 6 bases from J, with 8 bases between.

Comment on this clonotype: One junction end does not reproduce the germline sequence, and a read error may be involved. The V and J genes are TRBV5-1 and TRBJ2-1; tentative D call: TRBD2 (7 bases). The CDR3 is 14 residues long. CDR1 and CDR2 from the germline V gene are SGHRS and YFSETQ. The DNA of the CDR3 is TGCGCCAGCAATCTGGGGGGGGCCTTAGATGAGCAGTTCTTT. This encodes CASNLGGALDEQFF.

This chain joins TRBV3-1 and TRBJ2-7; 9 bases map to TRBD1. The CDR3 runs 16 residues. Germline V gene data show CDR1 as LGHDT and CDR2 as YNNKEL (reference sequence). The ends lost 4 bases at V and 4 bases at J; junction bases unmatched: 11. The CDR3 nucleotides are TGTGCCAGCAGCCGAGGTTCGACAGGGGGTATGTACGAGCAGTACTTC. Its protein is CASSRGSTGGMYEQYF.

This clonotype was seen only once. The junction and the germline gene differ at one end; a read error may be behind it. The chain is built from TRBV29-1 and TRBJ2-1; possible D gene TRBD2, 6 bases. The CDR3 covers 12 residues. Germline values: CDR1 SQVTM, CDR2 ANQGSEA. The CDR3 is CSGEGNDNEQFF. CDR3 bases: TGTAGCGGCGAGGGCAACGACAATGAGCAGTTCTTC.

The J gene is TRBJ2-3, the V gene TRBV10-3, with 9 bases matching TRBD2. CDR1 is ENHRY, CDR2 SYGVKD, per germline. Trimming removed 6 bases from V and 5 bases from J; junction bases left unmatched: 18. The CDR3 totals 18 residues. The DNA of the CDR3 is TGTGCCATCAGCGACCCAGGGGGGAGCGGGAGGTTTCAAGATACGCAGTATTTT. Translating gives CAISDPGGSGRFQDTQYF.

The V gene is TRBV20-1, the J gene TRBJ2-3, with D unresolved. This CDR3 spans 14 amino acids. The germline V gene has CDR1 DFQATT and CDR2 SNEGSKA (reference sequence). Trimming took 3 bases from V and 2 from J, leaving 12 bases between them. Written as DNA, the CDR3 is TGCAGTGCTAGGAATGAAAGATCCACAGATACGCAGTATTTT. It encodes CSARNERSTDTQYF.

The CDR3 region is CSARDHGKGEADTQYF. CDR3 DNA: TGCAGTGCTAGAGATCACGGGAAGGGTGAAGCAGATACGCAGTATTTT. The chain employs TRBV20-1 and TRBJ2-3, with D possibly matching TRBD2 (5 bases). The V gene's germline CDR1 is DFQATT and CDR2 SNEGSKA (reference sequence). This CDR3 contains 16 residues. V gave up 0 bases and J gave up 4 bases, with 17 bases separating them.

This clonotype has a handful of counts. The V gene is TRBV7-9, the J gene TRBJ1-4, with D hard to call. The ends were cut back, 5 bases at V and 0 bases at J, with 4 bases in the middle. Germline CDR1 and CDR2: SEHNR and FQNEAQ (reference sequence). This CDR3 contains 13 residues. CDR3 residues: CASSPPTNEKLFF. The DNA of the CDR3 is TGTGCCAGCAGCCCACCAACTAATGAAAAACTGTTTTTT.

CDR3 in amino acids: CASSQVRPFGDTQYF. The DNA for the CDR3 is TGCGCCAGCAGCCAAGTTCGCCCATTCGGGGATACGCAGTATTTT. The chain combines TRBV4-3 with TRBJ2-3, with D uncertain. The CDR3 sequence is 15 residues long. V was shortened by 1 base and J by 6 bases, with 14 bases between the two germline ends. CDR1 and CDR2 from the germline V gene are LGHNA and YSLEER.